This T cell receptor beta chain was recovered during a study of PD-L1 blockade in urothelial cancer. Across the study: Chemotherapy regimens numbering 0 to 3 had been given to patients.

Method: immunoSEQ multiplex PCR; TCRdb's copy keeps in-frame clones and lacks some. The sample lists tens of thousands of clones, 86% seen once, with roughly 2.9% in the top ten. Trimming stripped 5 bases from V and 6 bases from J, with 11 bases between. The germline CDR1 and CDR2 sequences are MDHEN and SYDVKM. The CDR3 length is 14 residues. Here the sequenced sample was PBMCs, taken around atezolizumab (anti-PD-L1) treatment. This sequence joins TRBV28 and TRBJ1-6; a possible D gene is TRBD1 (6 bases). This TCR came from a man aged 50 or older with urothelial cancer. In nucleotides, the CDR3 is TGTGCCAGCAGTCCGCAGGGGTTTAATTCACCCCTCCACTTT. Residues: CASSPQGFNSPLHF. The full variable domain, completed using reference TRBV28 and TRBJ1-6, is DVKVTQSSRYLVKRTGEKVFLECVQDMDHENMFWYRQDPGLGLRLIYFSYDVKMKEKGDIPEGYSVSREKKERFSLILESASTNQTSMYLCASSPQGFNSPLHFGNGTRLTVT.